This T cell receptor beta chain came from a study of T cell responses to AZD1222 COVID-19 vaccine. Trimming took 6 bases from V and 4 from J, leaving 12 bases between them. Germline-derived CDR1 and CDR2 are ENHRY and SYGVKD. CDR3 size: 14 residues. Sequencing was performed with immunoSEQ multiplex PCR; in TCRdb, only in-frame clones are kept and a portion is missing. The repertoire includes about 70,000 clones, about 85% of them detected once, and 20% sits in the top ten. About this clone: Its antigen remains unidentified.

Whole-study findings and limits: Donors were mostly white British, more females; clonal diversity possibly underestimated. The study sampled repertoires only after the peak T cell response.

The sequences come from peripheral blood, collected on day 0 of AZD1222 vaccination. The chain joins TRBV10-3 to TRBJ2-2; a possible D gene is TRBD1 (5 bases). The sequence was obtained from an adult in good health. DNA of the CDR3: TGTGCCATCAGGGGGCCCTCGAGCACCGGGGAGCTGTTTTTT. Protein sequence: CAIRGPSSTGELFF.